The 20 T cell receptor beta chains below come from one sample, sequenced in a study of T cells in Graves' hyperthyroidism and ophthalmopathy. RNA transcripts were the template for amplifying TCR beta CDR3 regions. An initial round of RT-PCR targeting the TCR CDR3 relied on the HTBI primer set. TCRdb re-called the multiplex PCR reads with MiXCR, one entry per CDR3 protein. The profile shows roughly 420,000 distinct CDR3 sequences, approximately 14% of them singletons. The sequencing input was blood. Receptors were obtained from a young woman with Graves' hyperthyroidism.

V gene TRBV15 combines with J gene TRBJ1-3; D may be TRBD1 (6 bases). The length of the CDR3 is 13 residues. V was clipped by 6 bases and J by 2 bases, with 8 bases between them. The germline CDR1 and CDR2 sequences are LNHNV and YYDKDF (reference sequence). CDR3 bases: TGTGCCACCAGGAAGGGGGCTGGAAACACCATATATTTT. This gives the protein CATRKGAGNTIYF.

Of note for this clonotype: Relative to the germline gene, one junction end is altered; a read error may explain this. This rearrangement joins TRBV3-1 to TRBJ2-4, with D possibly being TRBD1 or TRBD2 (5 bases each). Germline CDR1 and CDR2: LGHDT and YNNKEL (reference sequence). This CDR3 is 12 amino acids long. CDR3 nucleotides: TGTGCCAGCAGCCAGAGGGGAAACATTCAGCACTTC. This encodes CASSQRGNIQHF. The complete variable domain, with remaining parts taken from reference TRBV3-1 and TRBJ2-4, reads DTAVSQTPKYLVTQMGNDKSIKCEQNLGHDTMYWYKQDSKKFLKIMFSYNNKELIINETVPNRFSPKSPDKAHLNLHINSLELGDSAVYFCASSQRGNIQHFGAGTRLSVL.

In this sample, this clonotype turned up many times. The chain links TRBV6-1 to TRBJ1-1; D gene uncertain. CDR1 is MNHNS, CDR2 SASEGT, per germline. There are 14 residues in the CDR3. V was shortened by 2 bases and J by 2 bases, with 9 bases between the two germline ends. In DNA form, the CDR3 reads TGTGCCAGCAGTGAACAACTACTAAACACTGAAGCTTTCTTT. Translating gives CASSEQLLNTEAFF.

This clonotype was recorded many times. This chain uses TRBV20-1 with TRBJ2-1, with D unclear. The germline gives CDR1 DFQATT, CDR2 SNEGSKA (reference sequence). The CDR3 contains 15 residues. V was clipped by 4 bases and J by 5 bases, with 18 bases between them. CDR3 DNA: TGCAGTGCTATGCAGCTTGAGGATCTCGACAATGAGCAGTTCTTC. Translation: CSAMQLEDLDNEQFF.

This clonotype was detected only a few times. The chain couples TRBV7-8 to TRBJ1-5; D call uncertain. Looked up from germline, CDR1 is SGHVS and CDR2 is FQNEAQ. The CDR3 loop spans 18 amino acids. With 3 bases removed from V and 5 bases from J, the gap between germline ends came to 23 bases. CDR3 region: CASSFDSQTRLADQPQHF. The CDR3 bases are TGTGCCAGCAGCTTCGACTCACAGACCCGGTTAGCCGATCAGCCCCAGCATTTT.

This clonotype has a count of ten or more. The rearrangement uses TRBV3-1 and TRBJ2-7; 12 bases agree with TRBD2. Germline V lookup: CDR1 LGHDT, CDR2 YNNKEL (reference sequence). The V gene end was trimmed by 6 bases and the J gene end by 5 bases; junction bases not matched to a gene: 5. The CDR3 contains 14 residues. In DNA, the CDR3 is TGTGCCAGCAGACCTAGCGGGGGGGCCGACGAGCAGTACTTC. This encodes CASRPSGGADEQYF.

This clonotype was found a few times. This chain uses TRBV5-6 with TRBJ1-2, with D possibly being TRBD1 (6 bases). The V gene's germline CDR1 is SGHDT and CDR2 YYEEEE. The CDR3 runs to 13 residues. V shed 9 bases and J shed 2 bases, with 14 bases lying between them. The CDR3 coding sequence is TGTGCCACCGATTTAGGGGGGAACTATGGCTACACCTTC. Its translation: CATDLGGNYGYTF.

This clonotype showed up many times. The rearrangement uses TRBV7-2 and TRBJ2-3; tentatively, D is TRBD2 (5 bases). This CDR3 has 15 amino acids. The V end lost 1 base, the J end lost 4 bases, and 12 bases lay between the germline ends. Germline V CDR1 and CDR2: SGHTA, FQGNSA. CDR3: CASSLGGQVADTQYF. The CDR3 DNA is TGTGCCAGCAGCTTAGGAGGGCAGGTCGCAGATACGCAGTATTTT.

This clonotype was observed at least ten times. The V and J genes are TRBV27 and TRBJ1-1; TRBD1 is a possible D gene (6 bases). The CDR3 extends over 15 amino acids. Trimming pared 4 bases from V and 1 base from J, leaving 13 bases between. Germline loops: CDR1 MNHEY, CDR2 SMNVEV (reference sequence). The CDR3 coding sequence is TGTGCCAGCAGTTCCCCTCAGGGGCCGAACACTGAAGCTTTCTTT. Translated, it gives CASSSPQGPNTEAFF.

This clonotype was detected ten times or more. The chain uses TRBV6-1 and TRBJ2-7, with TRBD1 as a possible D gene (6 bases). The CDR3 is made up of 12 amino acids. Germline loops: CDR1 MNHNS, CDR2 SASEGT. The V and J ends lost 11 bases and 9 bases respectively, with 20 bases between them. Here the CDR3 reads CAVAYREIAQYF. The CDR3 DNA is TGTGCCGTCGCGTACAGGGAGATTGCGCAGTACTTC.

V usage is TRBV9 and J usage is TRBJ1-2; 8 nucleotides line up with TRBD1. V was pared by 0 bases and J by 4 bases, with 5 bases of the junction left unmatched. The length of the CDR3 is 15 residues. Germline-derived CDR1 and CDR2 are SGDLS and YYNGEE. In DNA form, the CDR3 reads TGTGCCAGCAGCGTAGCGGCAGGGGGCGGCTATGGCTACACCTTC. This translates into CASSVAAGGGYGYTF.

This clonotype was detected a few times. The genes are TRBV6-1 and TRBJ2-7, with TRBD2 matching 11 bases. CDR3 length: 14 residues. Germline CDR1 is MNHNS and CDR2 is SASEGT. Trimming took 7 bases from V and 2 from J; bases not matched to a gene: 4. The CDR3 loop is CASTRLAGTYEQYF. The CDR3, as DNA: TGTGCCAGCACCAGACTAGCGGGGACCTACGAGCAGTACTTC.

This clonotype has at least ten counts. The V call is TRBV18, the J call TRBJ1-5; D gene uncertain. CDR1 is KGHSH and CDR2 is LQKENI in the germline V gene. Trimming took off 2 bases at V and 5 bases at J, with 7 bases between the two ends. The CDR3 has 13 residues. The CDR3 coding sequence is TGTGCCAGCTCACCAGCAGAATATCAGCCCCAGCATTTT. This translates into CASSPAEYQPQHF. Looking up the rest from reference TRBV18 and TRBJ1-5 gives the full variable domain: NAGVMQNPRHLVRRRGQEARLRCSPMKGHSHVYWYRQLPEEGLKFMVYLQKENIIDESGMPKERFSAEFPKEGPSILRIQQVVRGDSAAYFCASSPAEYQPQHFGDGTRLSIL.

A few counts support this clonotype. The J gene is TRBJ2-7, the V gene TRBV20-1; 7 bases align to TRBD2. This CDR3 has 15 amino acids. The germline CDR1 and CDR2 sequences are DFQATT and SNEGSKA (reference sequence). V was pared by 0 bases and J by 0 bases, with 5 bases of the junction left unmatched. The DNA for the CDR3 is TGCAGTGCTAGAGACCCGGGAGGTGGCTCCTACGAGCAGTACTTC. Protein sequence: CSARDPGGGSYEQYF.

This clonotype came up a few times. The chain carries TRBV10-3 and TRBJ1-5; possibly TRBD1 for D (6 bases). Germline V CDR1 and CDR2: ENHRY, SYGVKD. The CDR3 runs 15 residues. Trimming shortened V by 6 bases and J by 4 bases, and 16 bases separated the two germline ends. CDR3 sequence: CAIRAEDRPNQPQHF. The CDR3 nucleotides are TGTGCCATCAGGGCTGAAGACAGGCCTAATCAGCCCCAGCATTTT.

This clonotype has only a few counts. V gene TRBV18 combines with J gene TRBJ1-5; D gene ambiguous. Germline CDR1 KGHSH, CDR2 LQKENI. This CDR3 region has 18 residues. Trimming pared 1 base from V and 1 base from J, leaving 17 bases between. The CDR3 nucleotides are TGTGCCAGCTCACCACGCTTTTCTAGAACCGTAAGCAATCAGCCCCAGCATTTT. Its protein product is CASSPRFSRTVSNQPQHF.

This chain links TRBV4-1 with TRBJ2-7; 8 bases are a match to TRBD1. This CDR3 has 15 residues. Trimming cost V 1 base and J 0 bases; bases outside gene matches: 2. Germline V gives CDR1 MGHRA, CDR2 YSYEKL. CDR3 region: CASSQAQGASYEQYF. CDR3 nucleotide sequence: TGCGCCAGCAGCCAAGCTCAGGGGGCCTCCTACGAGCAGTACTTC.

The chain carries TRBV6-4 and TRBJ2-3, with D tentatively TRBD1 (6 bases). This CDR3 has 13 amino acids. Germline CDR1 reads MRHNA; CDR2 reads SNTAGT. V lost 6 bases and J lost 1, with 8 bases in between. CDR3: CASSRQGTDTQYF. CDR3 DNA: TGTGCCAGCAGCCGACAGGGCACAGATACGCAGTATTTT.

V usage is TRBV20-1 and J usage is TRBJ2-3, with 14 bases lining up with TRBD2. The CDR3 is made up of 15 amino acids. The V gene end was trimmed by 6 bases and the J gene end by 1 base; junction bases not matched to a gene: 3. Germline V CDR1 and CDR2: DFQATT, SNEGSKA (reference sequence). CDR3 DNA sequence: TGCAGTGCCCCGACTAGCGGGAGGGGCACAGATACGCAGTATTTT. It codes for CSAPTSGRGTDTQYF.

The chain recombines TRBV5-1 with TRBJ2-1; D perhaps matches TRBD1 (8 bases). CDR1 is SGHRS and CDR2 is YFSETQ in the germline V gene. The CDR3 sequence is 16 residues long. V lost 3 bases and J lost 7, with 20 bases in between. CDR3 loop: CASSSNRGGGGNEQFF. Here the CDR3 DNA reads TGCGCCAGCAGCTCCAACAGGGGGGGAGGTGGGAATGAGCAGTTCTTC.